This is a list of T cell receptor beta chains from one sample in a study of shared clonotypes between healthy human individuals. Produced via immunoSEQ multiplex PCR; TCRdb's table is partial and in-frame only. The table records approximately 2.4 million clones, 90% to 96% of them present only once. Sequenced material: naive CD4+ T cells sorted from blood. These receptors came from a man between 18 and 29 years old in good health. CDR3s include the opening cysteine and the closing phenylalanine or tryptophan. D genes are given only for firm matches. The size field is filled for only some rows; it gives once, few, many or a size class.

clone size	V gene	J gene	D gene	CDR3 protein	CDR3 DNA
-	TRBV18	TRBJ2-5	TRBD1	CASSPTGGGETQYF	TGTGCCAGCTCACCGACAGGGGGAGGGGAGACCCAGTACTTC
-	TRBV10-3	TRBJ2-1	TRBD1	CAIGQGALNEQFF	TGTGCCATCGGACAGGGGGCTTTAAATGAGCAGTTCTTC
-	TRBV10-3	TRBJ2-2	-	CAISEAGNTGELFF	TGTGCCATCAGTGAGGCGGGGAACACCGGGGAGCTGTTTTTT
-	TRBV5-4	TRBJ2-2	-	CASRPPGLNTGELFF	TGTGCCAGCAGGCCTCCGGGACTTAACACCGGGGAGCTGTTTTTT
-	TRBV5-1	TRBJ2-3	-	CASRSSGTDTQYF	TGCGCCAGCAGGAGTAGCGGCACAGATACGCAGTATTTT
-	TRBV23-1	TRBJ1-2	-	CASSRGRISNYGYTF	TGCGCCAGCAGTCGGGGACGGATATCAAACTATGGCTACACCTTC
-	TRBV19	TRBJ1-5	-	CASSYRADSNQPQHF	TGTGCCAGTAGTTACAGGGCGGATAGCAATCAGCCCCAGCATTTT
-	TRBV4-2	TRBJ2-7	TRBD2	CASSQEAAGLAETYEQYF	TGTGCCAGCAGCCAAGAAGCTGCTGGACTAGCGGAGACCTACGAGCAGTACTTC
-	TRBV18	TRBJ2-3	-	CASSFGPSHNTQYF	TGTGCCAGCTCATTTGGACCAAGTCACAATACGCAGTATTTT
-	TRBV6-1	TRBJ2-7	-	CASSLIGGPTYEQYF	TGTGCCAGCAGTCTTATTGGGGGGCCTACCTACGAGCAGTACTTC
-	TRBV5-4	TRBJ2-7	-	CASSGGDSYEQYF	TGTGCCAGCAGTGGTGGAGACTCCTACGAGCAGTACTTC
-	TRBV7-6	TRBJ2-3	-	CASSPYTPGTDTQYF	TGTGCCAGCAGCCCGTACACCCCGGGCACAGATACGCAGTATTTT
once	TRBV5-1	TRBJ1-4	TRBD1	CASMTGDRGGGLFF	TGCGCCAGCATGACAGGGGACAGGGGAGGTGGACTGTTTTTT
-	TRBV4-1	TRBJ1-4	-	CASSQDNSYIATNEKLFF	TGCGCCAGCAGCCAAGATAACAGCTATATTGCAACTAATGAAAAACTGTTTTTT
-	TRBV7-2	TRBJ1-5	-	CASSLEGSNQPQHF	TGTGCCAGCAGCTTGGAGGGTAGCAATCAGCCCCAGCATTTT
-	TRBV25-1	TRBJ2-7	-	CAADAGSSYEQYF	TGTGCCGCTGATGCCGGGAGCTCCTACGAGCAGTACTTC
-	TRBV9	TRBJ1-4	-	CASSVGPAAATNEKLFF	TGTGCCAGCAGCGTAGGACCAGCTGCCGCAACTAATGAAAAACTGTTTTTT
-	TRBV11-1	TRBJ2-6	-	CASSSGLVPGANVLTF	TGTGCCAGCAGCTCTGGGTTGGTACCTGGGGCCAACGTCCTGACTTTC
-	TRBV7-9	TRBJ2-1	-	CASSPTGPSYNEQFF	TGTGCCAGCAGCCCCACAGGGCCCTCCTACAATGAGCAGTTCTTC
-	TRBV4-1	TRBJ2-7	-	CASRTVLGDEQYF	TGCGCCAGCAGGACAGTCCTCGGCGACGAGCAGTACTTC
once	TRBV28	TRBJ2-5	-	CASTIGAKGEETQYF	TGTGCCAGCACCATCGGGGCTAAGGGGGAGGAGACCCAGTACTTC
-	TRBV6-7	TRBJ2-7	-	CAPTGQLSSYEQYF	TGTGCCCCGACGGGACAACTTAGCTCCTACGAGCAGTACTTC
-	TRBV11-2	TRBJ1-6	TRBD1	CASSPDRGSYNSPLHF	TGTGCCAGCAGCCCTGACAGGGGCTCCTATAATTCACCCCTCCACTTT
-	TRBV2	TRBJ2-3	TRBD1	CALTGQNTDTQYF	TGTGCCCTGACGGGACAGAACACAGATACGCAGTATTTT
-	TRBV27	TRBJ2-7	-	CASTENGPPYEQYF	TGTGCCAGCACGGAGAACGGTCCTCCCTACGAGCAGTACTTC
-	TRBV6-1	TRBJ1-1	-	CASSVRQGVMNTEAFF	TGTGCCAGCAGTGTCAGGCAGGGTGTGATGAACACTGAAGCTTTCTTT
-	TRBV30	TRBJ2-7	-	CAWGKGLGGHREQYF	TGTGCCTGGGGCAAAGGACTCGGCGGGCATCGCGAGCAGTACTTC
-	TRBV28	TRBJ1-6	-	CASTEMTANNSPLHF	TGTGCCAGCACCGAAATGACAGCCAATAATTCACCCCTCCACTTT
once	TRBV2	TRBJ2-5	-	CASSGRGRETQYF	TGTGCCAGCAGTGGGAGAGGGAGGGAGACCCAGTACTTC
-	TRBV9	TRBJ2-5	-	CASSVVAFGGPETQYF	TGTGCCAGCAGCGTAGTGGCATTCGGGGGGCCGGAGACCCAGTACTTC
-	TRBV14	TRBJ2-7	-	CASSQSGPEQYF	TGTGCCAGCAGCCAATCTGGTCCTGAGCAGTACTTC
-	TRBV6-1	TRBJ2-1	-	CASTMLGSYNEQFF	TGTGCCAGCACTATGTTAGGGTCCTACAATGAGCAGTTCTTC
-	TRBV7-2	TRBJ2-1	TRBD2	CASSTAGAGNEQFF	TGTGCCAGCAGTACAGCGGGAGCAGGCAATGAGCAGTTCTTC
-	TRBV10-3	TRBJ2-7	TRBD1	CATLTGGSYEQYF	TGTGCCACCCTTACAGGGGGCTCCTACGAGCAGTACTTC
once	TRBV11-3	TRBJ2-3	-	CASSQSTDTQYF	TGTGCCAGCAGCCAAAGCACAGATACGCAGTATTTT
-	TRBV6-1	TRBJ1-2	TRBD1	CASSEADRVGYTF	TGTGCCAGCAGTGAAGCTGACAGGGTCGGCTACACCTTC
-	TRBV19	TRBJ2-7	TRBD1	CASRTGVEQYF	TGTGCCAGTAGGACAGGGGTCGAGCAGTACTTC
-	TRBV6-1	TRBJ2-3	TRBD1	CASSEADRVGVTQYF	TGTGCCAGCAGTGAAGCGGACAGGGTGGGCGTTACGCAGTATTTT
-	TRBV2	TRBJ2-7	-	CASRRQETYEQYF	TGTGCCAGCAGGCGGCAGGAGACCTACGAGCAGTACTTC
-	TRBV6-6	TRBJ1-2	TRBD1	CAISYGGQDQTYGYTF	TGTGCCATTTCGTATGGGGGACAGGATCAGACCTATGGCTACACCTTC
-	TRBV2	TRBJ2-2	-	CASSTDAYTGELFF	TGTGCCAGCAGTACAGACGCCTACACCGGGGAGCTGTTTTTT
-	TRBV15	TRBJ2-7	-	CATSRHGGAQSSYEQYF	TGTGCCACCAGCAGGCACGGAGGGGCCCAGAGCTCCTACGAGCAGTACTTC
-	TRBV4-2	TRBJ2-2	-	CASSQEDWSNTGELFF	TGTGCCAGCAGCCAAGAGGACTGGTCTAACACCGGGGAGCTGTTTTTT
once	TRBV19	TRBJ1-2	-	CASKARPDGYTF	TGTGCCAGTAAAGCCAGGCCTGATGGCTACACCTTC
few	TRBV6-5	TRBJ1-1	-	CASRRDTEAFF	TGTGCCAGCAGGCGCGATACTGAAGCTTTCTTT